This T cell receptor (beta chain) was sequenced in a study of metastatic and nonmetastatic thyroid tumors. This clone showed up many times. J lost 3 bases, V lost 5 bases, and 25 bases had no gene match. The germline V gene has CDR1 MNHNY and CDR2 SVGAGI (reference sequence). This CDR3 comprises 20 residues. None of the patients had undergone any treatment ahead of thyroid surgery. TCRdb reassembled clones from the PCR reads with MiXCR. Of roughly 89,000 clones listed, around 13% were seen once; the top ten hold 7% to 10%. This receptor was taken from a female donor with papillary thyroid cancer or a benign thyroid nodule (not recorded which). Some clones in this sample may be carry-over from other donors' samples. Sample: tumor tissue. V and J are TRBV6-6 and TRBJ2-7, with TRBD2 matching over 7 bases. The CDR3 reads CASSLPASLRLADLLYEQYF. CDR3 DNA: TGTGCCAGCAGTCTACCAGCGAGCCTACGGCTAGCGGACCTTCTCTACGAGCAGTACTTC.